The T cell receptor (beta chain) described here comes from a study of OX40 agonist ivuxolimab in advanced cancers. Whole-study context: Dose-escalation subjects each had hepatocellular carcinoma, melanoma, renal cell or head and neck cancer. Study-level points and caveats: In the expanded peripheral T cells, antigen specificity was never determined. Relative to CD4+, CD8+ T cells held more expanded clones on average.

With respect to this clone: Its target is unknown.

Sequencing used immunoSEQ multiplex PCR; TCRdb keeps in-frame clones, though not all of them. The table includes about 80,000 clones, roughly 90% detected once. This clonotype originated in an adult with an advanced solid tumor such as melanoma, head and neck, liver or kidney cancer. The sample was CD4+ or CD8+ T cells sorted from blood, taken in a trial of the OX40 agonist ivuxolimab.

The DNA of the CDR3 is TGCGCCAGCAGGCGATGGGCAGGGGACCCAGATACGCAGTATTTT. Its translation: CASRRWAGDPDTQYF. J is TRBJ2-3 and V is TRBV5-1; possible D gene TRBD1, 6 bases. CDR1 SGHRS and CDR2 YFSETQ come from the germline V gene. Deletions cut 5 bases from V and 4 bases from J, with 17 bases between. The CDR3 loop spans 15 amino acids.